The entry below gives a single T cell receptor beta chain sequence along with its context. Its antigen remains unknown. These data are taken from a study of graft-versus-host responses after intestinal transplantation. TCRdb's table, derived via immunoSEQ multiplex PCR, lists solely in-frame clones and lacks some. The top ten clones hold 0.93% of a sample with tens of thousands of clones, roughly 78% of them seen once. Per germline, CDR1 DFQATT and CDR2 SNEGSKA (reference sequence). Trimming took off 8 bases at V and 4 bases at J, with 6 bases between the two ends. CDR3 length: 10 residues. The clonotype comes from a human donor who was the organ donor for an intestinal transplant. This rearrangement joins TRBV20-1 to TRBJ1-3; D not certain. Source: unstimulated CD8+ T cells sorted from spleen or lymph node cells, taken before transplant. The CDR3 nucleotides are TGCAGTTCAACAGGAAACACCATATATTTT. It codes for CSSTGNTIYF.